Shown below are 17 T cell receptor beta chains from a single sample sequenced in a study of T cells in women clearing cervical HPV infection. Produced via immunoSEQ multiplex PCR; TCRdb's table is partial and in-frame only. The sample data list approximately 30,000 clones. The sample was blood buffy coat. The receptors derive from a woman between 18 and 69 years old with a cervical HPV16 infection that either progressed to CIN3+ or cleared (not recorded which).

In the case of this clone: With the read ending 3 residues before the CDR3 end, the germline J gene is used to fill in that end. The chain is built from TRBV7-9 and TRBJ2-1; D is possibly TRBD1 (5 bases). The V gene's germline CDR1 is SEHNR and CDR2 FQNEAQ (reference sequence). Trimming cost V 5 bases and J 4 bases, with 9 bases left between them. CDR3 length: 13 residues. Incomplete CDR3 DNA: TGTGCCAGCAGCCGTACAGGTTACAATGAG. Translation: CASSRTGYNE. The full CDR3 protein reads CASSRTGYNEQFF.

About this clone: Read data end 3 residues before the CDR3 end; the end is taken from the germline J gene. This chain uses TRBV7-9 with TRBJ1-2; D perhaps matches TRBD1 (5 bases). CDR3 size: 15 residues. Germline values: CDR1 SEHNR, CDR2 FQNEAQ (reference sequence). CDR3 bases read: TGTGCCAGCAGCCCCCCGGGGACTAGAATCCACGAC. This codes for CASSPPGTRIHD. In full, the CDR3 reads CASSPPGTRIHDYTF.

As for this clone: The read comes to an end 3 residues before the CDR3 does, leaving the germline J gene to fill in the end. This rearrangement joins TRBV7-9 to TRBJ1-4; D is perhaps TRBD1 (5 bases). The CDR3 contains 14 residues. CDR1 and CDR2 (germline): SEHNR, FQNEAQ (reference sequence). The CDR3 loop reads CASSPATDNSPLFF. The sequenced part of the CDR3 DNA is TGTGCCAGCAGTCCGGCGACAGATAATTCACCA.

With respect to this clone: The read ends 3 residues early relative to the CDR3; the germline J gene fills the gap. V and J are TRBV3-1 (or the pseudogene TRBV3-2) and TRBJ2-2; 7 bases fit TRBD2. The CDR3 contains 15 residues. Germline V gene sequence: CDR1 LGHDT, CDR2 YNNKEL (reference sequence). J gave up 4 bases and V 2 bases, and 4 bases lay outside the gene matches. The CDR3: CASSQKRGGTGELFF. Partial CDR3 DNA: TGTGCCAGCAGCCAAAAGCGGGGCGGCACCGGGGAG.

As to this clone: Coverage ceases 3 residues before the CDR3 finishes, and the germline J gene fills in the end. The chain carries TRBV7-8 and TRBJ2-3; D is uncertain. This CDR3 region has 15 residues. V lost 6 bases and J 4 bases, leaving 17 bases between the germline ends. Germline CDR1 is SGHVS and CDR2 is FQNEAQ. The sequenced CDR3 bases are TGTGCCAGCAGTCTTAGGGCTGCGAGTGCAGATACG. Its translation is CASSLRAASADT. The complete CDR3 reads CASSLRAASADTQYF.

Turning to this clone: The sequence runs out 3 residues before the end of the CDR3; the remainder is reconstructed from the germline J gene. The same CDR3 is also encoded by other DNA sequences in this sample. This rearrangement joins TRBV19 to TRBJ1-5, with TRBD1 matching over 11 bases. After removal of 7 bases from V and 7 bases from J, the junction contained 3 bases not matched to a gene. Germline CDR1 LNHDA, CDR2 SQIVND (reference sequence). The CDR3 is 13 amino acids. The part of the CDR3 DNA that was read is TGTGCCAGTACCGGGACAGGGGGACAGCCC. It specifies CASTGTGGQP. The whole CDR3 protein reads CASTGTGGQPQHF.

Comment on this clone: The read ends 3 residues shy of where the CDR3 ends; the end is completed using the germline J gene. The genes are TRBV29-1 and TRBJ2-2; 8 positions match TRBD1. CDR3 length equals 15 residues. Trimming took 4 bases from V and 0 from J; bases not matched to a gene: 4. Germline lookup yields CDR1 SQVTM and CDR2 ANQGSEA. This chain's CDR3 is CSVASGGANTGELFF. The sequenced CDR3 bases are TGCAGCGTTGCTTCAGGGGGCGCGAACACCGGGGAG.

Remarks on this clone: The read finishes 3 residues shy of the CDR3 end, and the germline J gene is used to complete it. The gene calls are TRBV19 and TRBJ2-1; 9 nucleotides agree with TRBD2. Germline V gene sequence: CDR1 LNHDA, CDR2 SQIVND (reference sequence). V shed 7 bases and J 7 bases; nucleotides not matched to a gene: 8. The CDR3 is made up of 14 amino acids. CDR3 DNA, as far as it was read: TGTGCCAGTAAGAAGGGACTAGCAGGGAATGAG. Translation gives CASKKGLAGNE. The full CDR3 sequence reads CASKKGLAGNEQFF.

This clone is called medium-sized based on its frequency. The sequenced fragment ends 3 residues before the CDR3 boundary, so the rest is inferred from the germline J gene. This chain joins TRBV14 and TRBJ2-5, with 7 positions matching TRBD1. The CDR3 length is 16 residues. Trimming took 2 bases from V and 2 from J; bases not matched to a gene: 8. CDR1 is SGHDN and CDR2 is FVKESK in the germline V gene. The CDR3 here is CASSQRGTAFQETQYF. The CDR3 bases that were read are TGTGCCAGCAGCCAACGAGGGACAGCCTTTCAAGAGACC.

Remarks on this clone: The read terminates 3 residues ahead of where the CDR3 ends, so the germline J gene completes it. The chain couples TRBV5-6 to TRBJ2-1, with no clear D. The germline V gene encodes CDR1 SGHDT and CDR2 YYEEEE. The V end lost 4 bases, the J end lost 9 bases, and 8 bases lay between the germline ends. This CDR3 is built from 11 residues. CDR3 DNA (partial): TGTGCCAGCAGCCTAGAGGTTGAG. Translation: CASSLEVE. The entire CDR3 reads CASSLEVEQFF. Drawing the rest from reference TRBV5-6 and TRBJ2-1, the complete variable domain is DAGVTQSPTHLIKTRGQQVTLRCSPKSGHDTVSWYQQALGQGPQFIFQYYEEEERQRGNFPDRFSGHQFPNYSSELNVNALLLGDSALYLCASSLEVEQFFGPGTRLTVL.

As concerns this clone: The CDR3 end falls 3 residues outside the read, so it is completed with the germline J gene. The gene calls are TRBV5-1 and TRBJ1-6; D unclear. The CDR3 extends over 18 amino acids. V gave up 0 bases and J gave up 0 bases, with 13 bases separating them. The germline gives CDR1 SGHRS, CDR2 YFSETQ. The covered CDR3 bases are TGCGCCAGCAGCTTGGTAACAAGGCCGGGCTCCTATAATTCACCC. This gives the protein CASSLVTRPGSYNSP. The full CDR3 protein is CASSLVTRPGSYNSPLHF.

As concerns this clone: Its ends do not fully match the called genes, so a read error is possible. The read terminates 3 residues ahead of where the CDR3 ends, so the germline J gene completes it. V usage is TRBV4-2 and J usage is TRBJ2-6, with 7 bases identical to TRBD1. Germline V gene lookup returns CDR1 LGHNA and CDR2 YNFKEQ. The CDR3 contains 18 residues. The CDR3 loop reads CASSQDRTGTYGANVLTF. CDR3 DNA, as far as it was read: TGCGCCAGCAGCCAAGATCGGACAGGAACGTACGGGGCCAACGTC.

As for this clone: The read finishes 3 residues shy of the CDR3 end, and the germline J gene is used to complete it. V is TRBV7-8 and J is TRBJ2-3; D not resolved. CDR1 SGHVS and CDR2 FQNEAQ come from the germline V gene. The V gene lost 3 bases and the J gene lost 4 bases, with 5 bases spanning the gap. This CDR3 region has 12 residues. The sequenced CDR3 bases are TGTGCCAGCAGCTTTATTTCAGATACG. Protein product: CASSFISDT. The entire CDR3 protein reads CASSFISDTQYF.

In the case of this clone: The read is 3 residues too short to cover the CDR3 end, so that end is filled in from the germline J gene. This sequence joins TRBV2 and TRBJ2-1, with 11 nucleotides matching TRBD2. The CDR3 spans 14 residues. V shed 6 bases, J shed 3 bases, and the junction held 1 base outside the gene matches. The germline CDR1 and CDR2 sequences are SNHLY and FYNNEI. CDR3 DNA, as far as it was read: TGTGCCAGCAGCGGGACTAGCGGCTACAATGAG. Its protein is CASSGTSGYNE. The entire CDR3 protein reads CASSGTSGYNEQFF.

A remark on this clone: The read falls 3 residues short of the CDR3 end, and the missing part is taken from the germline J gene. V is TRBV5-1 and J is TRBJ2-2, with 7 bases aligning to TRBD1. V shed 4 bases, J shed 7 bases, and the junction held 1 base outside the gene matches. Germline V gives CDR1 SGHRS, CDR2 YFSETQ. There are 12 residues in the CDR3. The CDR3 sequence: CASSDRVGELFF. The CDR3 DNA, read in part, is TGCGCCAGCAGCGACAGGGTCGGGGAG.

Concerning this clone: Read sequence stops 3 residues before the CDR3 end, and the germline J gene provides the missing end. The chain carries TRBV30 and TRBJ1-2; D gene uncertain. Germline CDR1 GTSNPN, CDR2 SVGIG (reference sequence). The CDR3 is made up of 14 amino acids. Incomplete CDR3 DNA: TGTGCCTCATCTAGCGGGAGCTCCTACAATGAC. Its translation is CASSSGSSYND. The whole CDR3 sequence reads CASSSGSSYNDYTF.

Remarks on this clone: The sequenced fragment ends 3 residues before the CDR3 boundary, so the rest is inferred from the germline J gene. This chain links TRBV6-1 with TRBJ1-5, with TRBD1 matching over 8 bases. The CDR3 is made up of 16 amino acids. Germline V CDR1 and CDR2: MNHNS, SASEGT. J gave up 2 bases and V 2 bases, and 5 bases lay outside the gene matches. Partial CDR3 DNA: TGTGCCAGCAGTGAACAGGAGACAGGGGGCAATCAGCCC. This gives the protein CASSEQETGGNQP. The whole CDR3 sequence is CASSEQETGGNQPQHF.